These 15 T cell receptor beta chains came from one sample sequenced in a study of immune cell composition in non-small cell lung cancer. Normal lung was taken at the farthest possible site, at least 3 cm from tumour. Produced via immunoSEQ multiplex PCR; TCRdb's table is partial and in-frame only. The repertoire holds more than 6,500 clones, 67% seen once, with over 8.5% in the top ten. The sequencing input was non-adjacent lung tissue. The receptors derive from a human donor with non-small cell lung cancer.

This sequence joins TRBV7-2 and TRBJ2-2; the D gene is possibly TRBD1 (6 bases). Germline V gene sequence: CDR1 SGHTA, CDR2 FQGNSA. The CDR3 contains 15 residues. Trimming removed 1 base from V and 1 base from J, with 7 bases in between. CDR3 DNA: TGTGCCAGCAGCTTAGTACAGGGGAACACCGGGGAGCTGTTTTTT. The encoded protein is CASSLVQGNTGELFF.

This clone was recorded a few times. This chain joins TRBV4-1 and TRBJ2-3; the D is unclear. The CDR3 runs to 15 residues. Trimming cost V 2 bases and J 2 bases, with 11 bases left between them. Germline values: CDR1 MGHRA, CDR2 YSYEKL. The CDR3 bases are TGCGCCAGCAGCCAAAGGAGCGTTTCCACAGATACGCAGTATTTT. Protein sequence: CASSQRSVSTDTQYF.

CDR3 region: CASSLSAAGTGELFF. The CDR3 DNA reads as TGTGCCAGCAGCCTATCCGCAGCGGGAACCGGGGAGCTGTTTTTT. This chain links TRBV4-2 with TRBJ2-2; 7 bases map to TRBD2. This CDR3 spans 15 amino acids. With 4 bases clipped from V and 5 bases from J, the junction kept 7 bases outside the gene matches. Germline CDR1 reads LGHNA; CDR2 reads YNFKEQ.

The V gene is TRBV5-4, the J gene TRBJ2-3; 8 bases agree with TRBD2. This CDR3 comprises 15 residues. The trim removed 1 base at V and 0 bases at J, leaving 1 base unmatched. Germline lookup yields CDR1 SGHNT and CDR2 YYREEE (reference sequence). The CDR3: CASSLRTSSTDTQYF. CDR3 in DNA: TGTGCCAGCAGCTTGAGGACTAGCAGCACAGATACGCAGTATTTT.

V usage is TRBV6-5 and J usage is TRBJ2-7; tentatively, D is TRBD2 (6 bases). Germline V gene lookup returns CDR1 MNHEY and CDR2 SVGAGI. This CDR3 is 14 amino acids long. The V and J ends lost 6 bases and 3 bases respectively, with 15 bases between them. CDR3 residues: CASSNWGGDYEQYF. CDR3 sequence (DNA): TGTGCCAGCAGCAACTGGGGCGGGGACTACGAGCAGTACTTC.

This clone is termed large (0.1 to 1%). This rearrangement joins TRBV4-2 to TRBJ2-2, with 7 nucleotides matching TRBD1. This CDR3 is built from 15 residues. With 3 bases clipped from V and 1 base from J, the junction kept 2 bases outside the gene matches. The germline V gene encodes CDR1 LGHNA and CDR2 YNFKEQ. CDR3 nucleotide sequence: TGTGCCAGCAGCCAGAGACAGGGGAACACCGGGGAGCTGTTTTTT. It is translated as CASSQRQGNTGELFF.

The table lists this clone with a few counts. This sequence joins TRBV7-9 and TRBJ1-2, with D possibly matching TRBD1 (6 bases). Trimming took 5 bases from V and 5 from J, leaving 15 bases between them. Germline V lookup: CDR1 SEHNR, CDR2 FQNEAQ (reference sequence). This CDR3 spans 14 amino acids. The CDR3 region is CASSQDSTLYGYTF. CDR3 DNA: TGTGCCAGCAGCCAGGACAGTACCCTTTATGGCTACACCTTC.

CDR3 sequence (DNA): TGTGCCAGCAGCTTCAAGCGGGAGTGGGGCGCGCAGTATTTT. Its protein is CASSFKREWGAQYF. The V call is TRBV11-3, the J call TRBJ2-3; TRBD2 agrees at 8 bases. The CDR3 has 14 amino acids. The trim removed 3 bases at V and 10 bases at J, leaving 9 bases unmatched. The germline V gene has CDR1 SGHNT and CDR2 YENEEA.

This sequence joins TRBV28 and TRBJ2-7; 7 bases fit TRBD1. This CDR3 region has 15 residues. V lost 4 bases to trimming and J lost 6 bases; unmatched junction nucleotides: 12. CDR1 is MDHEN and CDR2 is SYDVKM in the germline V gene. CDR3 DNA sequence: TGTGCCAGCAGTTCGATTGGCGCAGGGGGTGTCGAGCAGTACTTC. Encoded protein: CASSSIGAGGVEQYF.

This rearrangement joins TRBV5-1 to TRBJ1-2; 8 nucleotides agree with TRBD1. The germline gives CDR1 SGHRS, CDR2 YFSETQ. Germline trimming cut 4 bases from V and 2 bases from J; bases unmatched to any gene: 10. CDR3 length: 16 residues. Written as DNA, the CDR3 is TGCGCCAGCAGCCACTGGGGGACAGGCGGAAACTATGGCTACACCTTC. Translated: CASSHWGTGGNYGYTF.

This clone has just a few counts. The chain carries TRBV10-3 and TRBJ2-5, with 8 positions matching TRBD2. Germline V lookup: CDR1 ENHRY, CDR2 SYGVKD. CDR3 length: 15 amino acids. V shed 2 bases and J 3 bases; nucleotides not matched to a gene: 5. This chain's CDR3 is CAISERLGLEETQYF. CDR3 DNA sequence: TGTGCCATCAGTGAGCGTCTGGGACTAGAAGAGACCCAGTACTTC.

This clone has just one count. The chain uses TRBV11-3 and TRBJ1-1; the D gene is possibly TRBD1 (5 bases). The CDR3 length is 14 residues. Germline V gene sequence: CDR1 SGHNT, CDR2 YENEEA. V gave up 3 bases and J gave up 4 bases, with 12 bases separating them. The CDR3 protein is CASSLWGRATEAFF. The CDR3 nucleotides are TGTGCCAGCAGCTTGTGGGGGAGGGCCACTGAAGCTTTCTTT. Together with reference TRBV11-3 and TRBJ1-1, the CDR3 gives the full variable domain: EAGVVQSPRYKIIEKKQPVAFWCNPISGHNTLYWYLQNLGQGPELLIRYENEEAVDDSQLPKDRFSAERLKGVDSTLKIQPAELGDSAVYLCASSLWGRATEAFFGQGTRLTVV.

In its sample, this clone was seen a few times. V usage is TRBV2 and J usage is TRBJ2-7; 11 bases map to TRBD1. This CDR3 comprises 14 residues. The trim removed 6 bases at V and 1 base at J, leaving 2 bases unmatched. Germline assignment: CDR1 SNHLY and CDR2 FYNNEI. CDR3 in DNA: TGTGCCAGCAGGAGGGACAGGGGGTCCTACGAGCAGTACTTC. Encoded protein: CASRRDRGSYEQYF.

This chain joins TRBV4-3 and TRBJ2-3, with D perhaps matching TRBD2 (6 bases). CDR3 length equals 15 residues. Deletions cut 1 base from V and 6 bases from J, with 14 bases between. Germline V gene sequence: CDR1 LGHNA, CDR2 YSLEER. This chain's CDR3 is CASSQARLVPDTQYF. In nucleotides, the CDR3 is TGCGCCAGCAGCCAAGCCCGACTAGTTCCGGATACGCAGTATTTT.

The chain joins TRBV10-1 to TRBJ2-7; D is possibly TRBD1 (6 bases). The V gene's germline CDR1 is WNHNN and CDR2 SYGVQD (reference sequence). Trimming took off 10 bases at V and 1 base at J, with 23 bases between the two ends. CDR3 length: 16 amino acids. The DNA of the CDR3 is TGCGCCACCCGGGACAAGGACCGACCCCCGTCCTACGAGCAGTACTTC. Protein product: CATRDKDRPPSYEQYF.